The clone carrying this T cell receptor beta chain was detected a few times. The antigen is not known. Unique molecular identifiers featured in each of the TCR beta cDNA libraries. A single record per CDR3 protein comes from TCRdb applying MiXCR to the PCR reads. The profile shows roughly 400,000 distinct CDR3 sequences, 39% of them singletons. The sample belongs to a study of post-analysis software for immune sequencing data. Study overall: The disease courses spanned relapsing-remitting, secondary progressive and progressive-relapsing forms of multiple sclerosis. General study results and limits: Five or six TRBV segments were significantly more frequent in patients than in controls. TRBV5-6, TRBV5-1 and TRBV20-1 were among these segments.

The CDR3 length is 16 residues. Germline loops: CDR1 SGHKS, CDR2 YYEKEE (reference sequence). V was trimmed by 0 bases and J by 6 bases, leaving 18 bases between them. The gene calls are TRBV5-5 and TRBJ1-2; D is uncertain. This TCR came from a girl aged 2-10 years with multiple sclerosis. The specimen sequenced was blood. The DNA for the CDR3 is TGTGCCAGCAGCTTGGTGGCCCGGACGACCCCCAATGGCTACACCTTC. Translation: CASSLVARTTPNGYTF.